Listed here are 20 T cell receptor beta chains from one sample, sequenced in a study of human T cells and chemical hapten exposure. TCRdb redid the calling of the RACE reads with MiXCR, one entry per CDR3 protein. Here the sample spans about 340,000 distinct CDR3 sequences, about 7% being singletons. As for time point: patch test 1, 2 weeks after DPC sensitization. The sample's treatment: therapeutic diphenylcyclopropenone sensitization with weekly scalp DPC. Sample: whole blood, taken in connection with sensitization to the hapten diphenylcyclopropenone (DPC). The receptors here all came from a young woman with alopecia areata. Some clones in this sample may be carry-over from other donors' samples.

This clonotype has just a few counts. This chain uses TRBV27 with TRBJ1-5; no firm D call. The CDR3 sequence is 15 residues long. Per the germline V gene, CDR1 is MNHEY and CDR2 is SMNVEV (reference sequence). The V end was cut by 6 bases, the J end by 0 bases, with 12 bases between. Here the CDR3 DNA reads TGTGCCAGCAGCGTCCGCCACGATAGCAATCAGCCCCAGCATTTT. Translated, it gives CASSVRHDSNQPQHF.

This clonotype has more than one count but fewer than ten. The chain has TRBV18 and TRBJ1-1, with D uncertain. The V end lost 3 bases, the J end lost 0 bases, and 17 bases lay between the germline ends. Germline loops: CDR1 KGHSH, CDR2 LQKENI. The CDR3 has 17 amino acids. The CDR3 spells CASSPSMEVAMNTEAFF. CDR3 coding DNA: TGTGCCAGCTCACCCTCAATGGAGGTAGCCATGAACACTGAAGCTTTCTTT. The full variable domain, its missing parts supplied by reference TRBV18 and TRBJ1-1, is NAGVMQNPRHLVRRRGQEARLRCSPMKGHSHVYWYRQLPEEGLKFMVYLQKENIIDESGMPKERFSAEFPKEGPSILRIQQVVRGDSAAYFCASSPSMEVAMNTEAFFGQGTRLTVV.

This clonotype was detected a few times. The chain is built from TRBV4-2 and TRBJ2-3, with D tentatively TRBD2 (6 bases). Germline V lookup: CDR1 LGHNA, CDR2 YNFKEQ. The CDR3 runs 17 residues. V lost 1 base, J lost 1 base, and 15 bases lay in between. The DNA of the CDR3 is TGTGCCAGCAGCCAAGGAGGCGGGGACCTGCGCACAGATACGCAGTATTTT. Its protein is CASSQGGGDLRTDTQYF.

There are a few counts of this clonotype. V gene TRBV9 combines with J gene TRBJ1-2, with a possible D match to TRBD1 (6 bases). CDR1 SGDLS and CDR2 YYNGEE come from the germline V gene. This CDR3 has 15 residues. With 7 bases removed from V and 1 base from J, the gap between germline ends came to 17 bases. The chain's CDR3 is CASRSGGGYNYGYTF. Here the CDR3 DNA reads TGTGCCAGCCGGTCTGGAGGGGGGTATAACTATGGCTACACCTTC.

There are many counts of this clonotype. This chain uses TRBV7-2 with TRBJ1-2; the D is unclear. Trimming took 0 bases from V and 2 from J, leaving 1 base between them. From germline, CDR1 is SGHTA and CDR2 FQGNSA. CDR3 length: 12 residues. CDR3 sequence: CASSLANYGYTF. CDR3 nucleotide sequence: TGTGCCAGCAGCTTAGCGAACTATGGCTACACCTTC.

This chain links TRBV21-1 with TRBJ1-1. TRBV21-1 is shown as a pseudogene. CDR3 length equals 9 residues. In nucleotides, the CDR3 is TGTGCCACCACTTACGGAGCTTTCTTT. It codes for CATTYGAFF.

This clonotype was counted a few times. This rearrangement joins TRBV6-2 or TRBV6-3 to TRBJ1-1, with D unresolved. The CDR3 loop spans 14 amino acids. CDR1 and CDR2 from the germline V gene are MNHEY and SVGEGT. Trimming took off 5 bases at V and 11 bases at J, with 21 bases between the two ends. The CDR3 DNA reads as TGTGCCAGCAGTACCGGATTTAGGGTGGTTGGGGCTTTCTTT. Amino acids: CASSTGFRVVGAFF.

V gene TRBV29-1 combines with J gene TRBJ2-3; tentatively, D is TRBD1 (7 bases). Germline CDR1 is SQVTM and CDR2 is ANQGSEA. The ends were cut back, 6 bases at V and 0 bases at J, with 13 bases in the middle. The CDR3 extends over 14 amino acids. CDR3 sequence: CSVGGQSSTDTQYF. The DNA of the CDR3 is TGCAGCGTGGGGGGACAGTCTAGCACAGATACGCAGTATTTT.

This clonotype has just a few counts. The chain employs TRBV20-1 and TRBJ2-7, with 11 bases aligning to TRBD2. The CDR3 extends over 14 amino acids. J was trimmed by 6 bases and V by 0 bases; bases with no gene match: 4. Germline CDR1 DFQATT, CDR2 SNEGSKA (reference sequence). The CDR3 nucleotides are TGCAGTGCTAGAGATAGCGGGGGGGCCGGCGAGCAGTACTTC. It translates to CSARDSGGAGEQYF.

This clonotype was observed many times. The chain combines TRBV6-2 or TRBV6-3 with TRBJ2-7; 10 nucleotides agree with TRBD1. There are 19 residues in the CDR3. Germline CDR1 reads MNHEY; CDR2 reads SVGEGT. J gave up 3 bases and V 0 bases, and 14 bases lay outside the gene matches. CDR3 sequence reads: CASSYSDRDRGRSGYEQYF. CDR3 coding DNA: TGTGCCAGCAGTTACTCGGATCGGGACAGGGGTCGGTCCGGCTACGAGCAGTACTTC.

In its sample, this clonotype was seen many times. The chain couples TRBV5-1 to TRBJ1-2; TRBD1 is a possible D gene (5 bases). CDR1 is SGHRS and CDR2 is YFSETQ in the germline V gene. The CDR3 extends over 17 amino acids. Trimming removed 3 bases at V and 2 bases at J, with 20 bases between. The CDR3 here is CASSSNVGLPANYGYTF. DNA for the CDR3: TGCGCCAGCAGCTCCAACGTGGGACTTCCAGCCAACTATGGCTACACCTTC.

This chain connects TRBV6-1 to TRBJ2-5; 12 nucleotides align to TRBD1. Germline trimming cut 5 bases from V and 10 bases from J; bases unmatched to any gene: 11. Per the germline V gene, CDR1 is MNHNS and CDR2 is SASEGT. This CDR3 has 15 residues. The CDR3 protein is CASSQPGQGARSQYF. The DNA of the CDR3 is TGTGCCAGCAGTCAACCGGGACAGGGGGCGCGGAGCCAGTACTTC.

The table lists this clonotype with many counts. This chain connects TRBV12-3 or TRBV12-4 to TRBJ2-3; no firm D call. This CDR3 has 12 residues. Trimming took off 6 bases at V and 6 bases at J, with 10 bases between the two ends. For the CDR3, the DNA is TGTGCCAGCAGACTTATCTTGGATACGCAGTATTTT. Protein product: CASRLILDTQYF.

The chain links TRBV29-1 to TRBJ1-4, with D tentatively TRBD1 (6 bases). Germline CDR1 and CDR2: SQVTM and ANQGSEA. The CDR3 runs to 14 residues. V lost 6 bases, J lost 5 bases, and 16 bases lay in between. The CDR3 DNA reads TGCAGCGTGGTTCAGGGGAACCCAAATGAAAAACTGTTTTTT. This sequence encodes CSVVQGNPNEKLFF. The complete variable domain, with remaining parts taken from reference TRBV29-1 and TRBJ1-4, reads SAVISQKPSRDICQRGTSLTIQCQVDSQVTMMFWYRQQPGQSLTLIATANQGSEATYESGFVIDKFPISRPNLTFSTLTVSNMSPEDSSIYLCSVVQGNPNEKLFFGSGTQLSVL.

This clonotype came up a few times. This chain links TRBV6-6 with TRBJ2-2; no definite D call. CDR1 is MNHNY, CDR2 SVGAGI, per germline (reference sequence). The CDR3 has 11 residues. The CDR3 protein is CAAVNAGELFF. The DNA for the CDR3 is TGTGCGGCCGTCAACGCCGGGGAGCTGTTTTTT.

V and J are TRBV12-3 or TRBV12-4 and TRBJ2-7; no clear D. V dropped 5 bases and J dropped 2 bases, with 7 bases sitting between them. The CDR3 consists of 12 residues. The CDR3 DNA reads as TGTGCCAGCAGTCCGATAACCTACGAGCAGTACTTC. Translation gives CASSPITYEQYF.

This clonotype appeared many times. The V call is TRBV20-1, the J call TRBJ1-5; 9 bases are a match to TRBD1. CDR3 length: 14 amino acids. Trimming took 3 bases from V and 7 from J; bases not matched to a gene: 7. CDR1 is DFQATT and CDR2 is SNEGSKA in the germline V gene (reference sequence). CDR3 protein: CSASPGQGDQPQHF. The CDR3, as DNA: TGCAGTGCTAGCCCGGGACAGGGCGACCAGCCCCAGCATTTT.

This clonotype occurred a few times. The V and J genes are TRBV10-3 and TRBJ1-2, with no clear D. Per germline, CDR1 ENHRY and CDR2 SYGVKD. The CDR3 loop spans 14 amino acids. V lost 8 bases and J 0 bases, leaving 13 bases between the germline ends. CDR3 region: CAIGGVQSNYGYTF. CDR3 DNA sequence: TGTGCCATCGGTGGGGTTCAGTCTAACTATGGCTACACCTTC.

This clonotype showed up just a few times. V is TRBV7-2 and J is TRBJ1-2; 9 bases agree with TRBD1. The CDR3 contains 13 residues. V was pared by 1 base and J by 12 bases, with 6 bases of the junction left unmatched. Germline values: CDR1 SGHTA, CDR2 FQGNSA. CDR3 loop: CASSLDWTGDNTF. The CDR3 DNA reads TGTGCCAGCAGCTTAGACTGGACAGGGGACAACACCTTC.

The rearrangement joins TRBV7-9 to TRBJ2-3; D assignment may be TRBD1 or TRBD2 (5 bases each). This CDR3 has 12 amino acids. V lost 5 bases to trimming and J lost 6 bases, with 9 bases between them. CDR1 is SEHNR and CDR2 is FQNEAQ in the germline V gene (reference sequence). CDR3 amino acids: CASSGGMDTQYF. The CDR3 DNA follows: TGTGCCAGCAGCGGGGGTATGGATACGCAGTATTTT.